The 3 T cell receptor beta chains given below trace back to one sample, sequenced in a study of cytomegalovirus exposure and HLA in healthy donors. The PCR ran on 60 Vbeta and 13 Jbeta primers. Method: immunoSEQ multiplex PCR; TCRdb's copy keeps in-frame clones and lacks some. The table includes about 120,000 clones, roughly 83% detected once. Material: PBMCs. The source of these receptors is a man between 18 and 35 years old in good health and CMV-seropositive.

In its sample, this clone was seen a few times. The chain employs TRBV11-3 and TRBJ2-2; TRBD1 aligns across 12 bases. The V gene's germline CDR1 is SGHNT and CDR2 YENEEA. Trimming cost V 5 bases and J 6 bases; bases outside gene matches: 4. The CDR3 runs to 15 residues. DNA for the CDR3: TGTGCCAGCAGCCCACGGGACAGGGGGCCCGGGGAGCTGTTTTTT. This gives the protein CASSPRDRGPGELFF.

The J gene is TRBJ1-5, the V gene TRBV7-2, with D maybe TRBD1 (5 bases). V lost 6 bases and J 0 bases, leaving 12 bases between the germline ends. Germline CDR1 reads SGHTA; CDR2 reads FQGNSA. This CDR3 has 15 residues. The CDR3 spells CASSFDSYSNQPQHF. The CDR3 nucleotides read TGTGCCAGCAGTTTCGACAGTTATAGCAATCAGCCCCAGCATTTT. The full variable domain, with the rest looked up from reference TRBV7-2 and TRBJ1-5, is GAGVSQSPSNKVTEKGKDVELRCDPISGHTALYWYRQSLGQGLEFLIYFQGNSAPDKSGLPSDRFSAERTGGSVSTLTIQRTQQEDSAVYLCASSFDSYSNQPQHFGDGTRLSIL.

The rearrangement joins TRBV9 to TRBJ2-2; no definite D call. Germline V gene data show CDR1 as SGDLS and CDR2 as YYNGEE. The CDR3 extends over 14 amino acids. The ends were cut back, 0 bases at V and 7 bases at J, with 10 bases in the middle. This CDR3 reads CASSVVLSGGELFF. In nucleotides, the CDR3 is TGTGCCAGCAGCGTAGTCTTGTCCGGCGGGGAGCTGTTTTTT.